Each of the 9 T cell receptor beta chains below was sequenced from the same sample in a study of blood T cell repertoires in COVID-19. Sequencing was performed with immunoSEQ multiplex PCR; in TCRdb, only in-frame clones are kept and a portion is missing. This table holds some 350,000 clones, 88% found once. Sample: peripheral blood. Source of these receptors: a woman aged 70-85 years with COVID-19, enrolled during active disease.

The chain has TRBV2 and TRBJ1-1, with 8 bases matching TRBD1. J was trimmed by 10 bases and V by 3 bases; bases with no gene match: 7. This CDR3 spans 13 amino acids. The germline CDR1 and CDR2 sequences are SNHLY and FYNNEI. Here the CDR3 DNA reads TGTGCCAGCAGTGATGAGGGGACAGGAGCAGCTTTCTTT. This translates into CASSDEGTGAAFF.

J is TRBJ2-3 and V is TRBV7-2, with D hard to call. In germline, CDR1 is SGHTA, CDR2 FQGNSA. This CDR3 has 12 residues. V was pared by 5 bases and J by 5 bases, with 8 bases between. CDR3 coding DNA: TGTGCCAGCAGCCCGGTTGGAGATACGCAGTATTTT. Translating gives CASSPVGDTQYF. The full variable domain, its missing parts supplied by reference TRBV7-2 and TRBJ2-3, is GAGVSQSPSNKVTEKGKDVELRCDPISGHTALYWYRQSLGQGLEFLIYFQGNSAPDKSGLPSDRFSAERTGGSVSTLTIQRTQQEDSAVYLCASSPVGDTQYFGPGTRLTVL.

The DNA of the CDR3 is TGTGCCAGCGCCGAACTAGCGGGGGGATTATATGAGCAGTTCTTC. It specifies CASAELAGGLYEQFF. The V gene is TRBV6-4, the J gene TRBJ2-1; 12 bases fit TRBD2. The V gene's germline CDR1 is MRHNA and CDR2 SNTAGT. V dropped 8 bases and J dropped 8; count of bases not matched to a gene: 10. This CDR3 spans 15 amino acids.

The genes are TRBV27 and TRBJ1-2, with 8 bases identical to TRBD1. Germline trimming cut 5 bases from V and 5 bases from J; bases unmatched to any gene: 7. Germline CDR1 is MNHEY and CDR2 is SMNVEV (reference sequence). The CDR3 is 14 amino acids. The CDR3 region has the DNA TGTGCCAGCAGTGGGACGACAGGGGATTATGGCTACACCTTC. It codes for CASSGTTGDYGYTF.

V and J are TRBV19 and TRBJ1-5; 7 positions agree with TRBD1. This CDR3 is built from 14 residues. The germline V gene has CDR1 LNHDA and CDR2 SQIVND (reference sequence). V gave up 6 bases and J gave up 1 base; unmatched junction bases: 3. The DNA of the CDR3 is TGTGCCAGTAGAAGGACAGGAAGCAATCAGCCCCAGCATTTT. As protein: CASRRTGSNQPQHF.

The chain is built from TRBV5-1 and TRBJ2-5, with D perhaps matching TRBD2 (5 bases). In germline, CDR1 is SGHRS, CDR2 YFSETQ. Between the trimmed V and J ends, which lost 0 bases and 0 bases, there was a span of 6 bases. The CDR3 sequence is 14 residues long. CDR3 loop: CASSLGGNQETQYF. CDR3 DNA: TGCGCCAGCAGCTTGGGAGGGAACCAAGAGACCCAGTACTTC. Together with reference TRBV5-1 and TRBJ2-5, the CDR3 gives the full variable domain: KAGVTQTPRYLIKTRGQQVTLSCSPISGHRSVSWYQQTPGQGLQFLFEYFSETQRNKGNFPGRFSGRQFSNSRSEMNVSTLELGDSALYLCASSLGGNQETQYFGPGTRLLVL.

The chain uses TRBV5-6 and TRBJ1-5; D is perhaps TRBD1 (6 bases). Germline CDR1 SGHDT, CDR2 YYEEEE. CDR3 length: 15 amino acids. Trimming cost V 3 bases and J 0 bases, with 10 bases left between them. The CDR3 protein is CASSYRENSNQPQHF. The CDR3 DNA reads TGTGCCAGCAGCTACAGGGAAAATAGCAATCAGCCCCAGCATTTT.

The V call is TRBV6-6, the J call TRBJ1-1; 7 positions match TRBD1. V lost 2 bases and J lost 0; bases outside the gene matches: 6. Germline loops: CDR1 MNHNY, CDR2 SVGAGI (reference sequence). The CDR3 runs to 16 residues. The CDR3, as DNA: TGTGCCAGCAGTTACGGCCCAGGGGGGATGAACACTGAAGCTTTCTTT. Residues: CASSYGPGGMNTEAFF.

V gene TRBV19 combines with J gene TRBJ2-7, with D possibly being TRBD2 (6 bases). Trimming shortened V by 10 bases and J by 0 bases, and 22 bases separated the two germline ends. The germline gives CDR1 LNHDA, CDR2 SQIVND (reference sequence). The CDR3 has 16 residues. The CDR3 coding sequence is TGTGCCACCTCGATGGGGCATGGGGGGAGCTCCTACGAGCAGTACTTC. Protein sequence: CATSMGHGGSSYEQYF.